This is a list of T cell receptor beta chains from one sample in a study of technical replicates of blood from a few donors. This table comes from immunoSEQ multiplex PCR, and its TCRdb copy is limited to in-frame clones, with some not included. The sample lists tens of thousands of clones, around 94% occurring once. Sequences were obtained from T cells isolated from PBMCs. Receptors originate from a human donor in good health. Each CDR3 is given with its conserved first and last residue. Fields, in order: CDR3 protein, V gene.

cdr3_aa: CASSPPSTDTQYF
v_call: TRBV18

cdr3_aa: CAISESSGQSNQPQHF
v_call: TRBV10-3

cdr3_aa: CASSFQGAGNTEAFF
v_call: TRBV6-5

cdr3_aa: CASSLAFSLAGDEQYF
v_call: TRBV11-2

cdr3_aa: CASSLKTDSLGYTF
v_call: TRBV7-8

cdr3_aa: CASSLGLAEYNEQFF
v_call: TRBV7-9

cdr3_aa: CASSQSGMAPTQYF
v_call: TRBV16

cdr3_aa: CARSGLQRESIGELFF
v_call: TRBV2

cdr3_aa: CAWETGTTIGPQHF
v_call: TRBV30

cdr3_aa: CASSPYGADEQFF
v_call: TRBV7-3

cdr3_aa: CASSYIGGAGANVLTF
v_call: TRBV6-5

cdr3_aa: CASSYSRVGSSYEQYF
v_call: TRBV6-5

cdr3_aa: CASKGGTSGNTIYF
v_call: TRBV19

cdr3_aa: CASSLYRRGTDTQYF
v_call: TRBV5-1